This TCR beta chain is from a study of identical twins (dated by TCRdb to about 2016). For the study in its entirety: The study deep-sequenced TCR alpha and beta repertoires from monozygotic twins, unrelated adults of various ages and cord blood to test whether fetal clonotypes persist. Replicate twin experiments were performed at different times using different library preparation protocols to rule out contamination.

Comment on this clonotype: Its specific antigen is unknown. One base away there is no much larger clone; base qualities are not given.

The library was prepared using 5' RACE. Sequenced using an Illumina HiSeq 2000. Template switching introduced a universal primer binding site; the final cDNA contained a unique molecular identifier, enabling accurate counting of TCR cDNA molecules. Specific primers in the conserved constant-segment region were used to synthesize first-strand cDNA for the TCR alpha and beta chains. To control for contamination, every cDNA library was double barcoded, receiving both a SMART-Mk sample barcode and Illumina barcodes. TruSeq adapter sequences along with Illumina sample barcodes were introduced in two successive PCR steps. The TCR alpha and beta cDNA libraries were sequenced on the Illumina HiSeq platform using custom primers. In the source study's methods: Unique molecular identifiers were extracted from raw reads with MiGEC, and CDR3 positions were determined with MiXCR. For each individual, recombination models were inferred using an EM algorithm with the repgenHMM and IGoR tools. The tcR package in R was used for shared clonotype analysis, with sharing normalized by the product of cloneset sizes. To study raw recombination free of thymic and clonal selection effects, out-of-frame nonproductive sequences were analyzed. Starting from the raw public reads, TCRdb applied fastp trimming at Q25, assembled clones with MiXCR and retained in-frame beta chains. Identical CDR3 protein sequences are pooled into one entry, listed with their most common genes and DNA. TCRdb's processing, not the authors', yielded these V and J calls. The sample contains about 1.7 million distinct CDR3 sequences, 25% to 35% of them found a single time. Of the sample, 0.25% to 0.3% is held by the ten largest clones.

Overall study results and their limits: In monozygotic twins, out-of-frame TCR alpha sharing was systematically underestimated by recombination models, although the models agreed with sharing between unrelated individuals. Because the same donors could not be followed over many years, the conclusions relied on cross-sectional statistical analysis. Out-of-frame TCR alpha sequences shared between twins showed an excess of low generation-probability sequences compared with coincidental sharing between unrelated individuals. Zero-insertion analyses could be partly confounded by invariant T cells such as MAIT and iNKT, although diverse VJ usage argued against such confounding for most clonotypes. The excess sharing between twins in beta out-of-frame sequences was weaker because fewer shared sequences reduced the signal-to-noise ratio. Abundant cord blood beta clonotypes had fewer insertions, young adult naive repertoires showed a similar but weaker trend, and memory repertoires showed no such trend.

Only healthy Caucasian donors were included. This sequence originates from a newborn girl in good health. Source material: cord blood.

The CDR3 has the sequence CASSLGDFITDTQYF. The DNA is TGTGCCAGCAGCTTAGGGGACTTTATCACAGATACGCAGTATTTT. Recombination connected TRBV7-2 to TRBJ2-3, with a tentative D gene TRBD2 over 6 matching bases. V loses 1 base, J loses 2 bases, and the germline ends lie 10 bases apart. Counted from cysteine to phenylalanine, this CDR3 has 15 amino acids. Only the CDR3 DNA is retained, 45 bases long and in frame from the first base. CDR1 and CDR2 were assigned from the germline V gene as SGHTA and FQGNSA.